This record looks at one T cell receptor beta chain sequence and its context. The sample originates from a study of cytomegalovirus exposure and HLA in healthy donors. The primer mix had 60 Vbeta and 13 Jbeta primers. The repertoire was sequenced with immunoSEQ multiplex PCR; TCRdb's copy has only in-frame clones and lacks some. Here the sample spans roughly 100,000 clones, 65% to 85% being singletons. Trimming cost V 0 bases and J 2 bases; bases outside gene matches: 3. The CDR3 has 15 amino acids. Germline CDR1 reads SGDLS; CDR2 reads YYNGEE. V and J are TRBV9 and TRBJ2-5; 8 bases align to TRBD2. The specimen sequenced was PBMCs. This TCR came from a young man in good health and CMV-seronegative. The chain's CDR3 is CASSVVAGKQETQYF. CDR3 coding DNA: TGTGCCAGCAGCGTAGTAGCGGGAAAGCAAGAGACCCAGTACTTC. The complete variable domain, with remaining parts taken from reference TRBV9 and TRBJ2-5, reads DSGVTQTPKHLITATGQRVTLRCSPRSGDLSVYWYQQSLDQGLQFLIQYYNGEERAKGNILERFSAQQFPDLHSELNLSSLELGDSALYFCASSVVAGKQETQYFGPGTRLLVL.